This T cell receptor (beta chain) was documented in a study of T cell repertoires in aging, cancer and after chemotherapy. Study-level background: Six age groups, ranging from 30 or younger to 70 or older, included the donors. Regarding the study as a whole: Hematological cancer patients had lymphoid organ infiltration that may impair thymic emigration or T cell expansion.

The CDR3 is made up of 13 amino acids. In germline, CDR1 is SGHNT, CDR2 YENEEA. Points on this clonotype: The antigen remains undetermined. One end of the junction is discordant with germline, which a read error may explain.

Multiplex touch-down PCR with TRB-A/B primers amplified rearranged V-D-J TRB sequences. One entry per CDR3 protein, called by TCRdb with MiXCR from the multiplex PCR reads. This sample has about 4,500 distinct CDR3 sequences, with more than 25% found just once. The template was genomic DNA from peripheral blood, not RNA. The source material was blood. V is TRBV11-3 and J is TRBJ2-7; TRBD1 might be the D (5 bases). The clonotype originates from a human donor with a blood cancer. The CDR3 reads CASSRPGPYEQYF. The CDR3 DNA reads TGCGCCAGCAGCCGCCCAGGGCCCTACGAGCAGTACTTC.